A selection of T cell receptor beta chains follows, all from one sample in a study of post-analysis software for immune sequencing data. TCRdb reprocessed the PCR reads via MiXCR and lists one record per CDR3 protein. The sample consists of about 160,000 distinct CDR3 sequences, roughly 35% of them appearing once. The sequences come from blood, collected after autologous hematopoietic stem cell transplantation. The receptors shown here come from a girl between 10 and 17 years old with multiple sclerosis. The CDR3 runs from the conserved cysteine through the conserved F or W. A D gene is named only where the DNA matches it firmly. Size is omitted from some rows. Given values are once, few, many or a class for expanded clones.

CASSLRDGNQPQHF | TGTGCCAGCAGCCTCCGGGACGGCAATCAGCCCCAGCATTTT | TRBV6-1 | many | TRBJ1-5 | -
CASSWTGTSTETQYF | TGCGCCAGCAGCTGGACCGGGACTAGCACGGAGACCCAGTACTTC | TRBV5-1 | few | TRBJ2-5 | TRBD2
CASRRTSAPYNEQFF | TGTGCCAGCAGACGAACTAGCGCTCCCTACAATGAGCAGTTCTTC | TRBV12-3/TRBV12-4 | few | TRBJ2-1 | TRBD2
CASSPGVTEAFF | TGTGCCAGCTCTCCAGGGGTCACTGAAGCTTTCTTT | TRBV18 | - | TRBJ1-1 | -
CASSPRASGSQETQYF | TGTGCCAGCTCACCACGGGCTAGCGGATCCCAAGAGACCCAGTACTTC | TRBV18 | many | TRBJ2-5 | TRBD2
CSAHLGVGYEQYF | TGCAGTGCGCACCTTGGGGTTGGTTACGAGCAGTACTTC | TRBV20-1 | - | TRBJ2-7 | -
CATGDRENTEAFF | TGTGCCACCGGTGACAGGGAGAACACTGAAGCTTTCTTT | TRBV10-3 | - | TRBJ1-1 | TRBD1
CASTWRGEQFF | TGTGCCAGCACGTGGCGGGGTGAGCAGTTCTTC | TRBV12-3/TRBV12-4 | - | TRBJ2-1 | -
CSARPTFSTDTQYF | TGCAGTGCTAGACCAACGTTTTCCACAGATACGCAGTATTTT | TRBV20-1 | - | TRBJ2-3 | -
CASSSDRHSGANVLTF | TGTGCCAGCAGCTCTGACCGTCACTCTGGGGCCAACGTCCTGACTTTC | TRBV5-6 | - | TRBJ2-6 | -
CASSLGHSDYNEQFF | TGTGCCAGCAGTTTAGGACACTCTGATTACAATGAGCAGTTCTTC | TRBV12-3/TRBV12-4 | many | TRBJ2-1 | -
CATAPGSGETQYF | TGTGCCACCGCCCCAGGGTCCGGGGAGACCCAGTACTTC | TRBV10-3 | - | TRBJ2-5 | -
CASSPPGTGGIQPQHF | TGTGCCAGCAGTCCCCCCGGGACAGGGGGTATACAGCCCCAGCATTTT | TRBV6-6 | - | TRBJ1-5 | TRBD1
CASSPSGRGEQYF | TGTGCCAGCAGTCCATCCGGGAGGGGCGAGCAGTACTTC | TRBV7-3 | - | TRBJ2-7 | TRBD2
CSVGPLAGEVLVRNEQFF | TGCAGCGTTGGCCCACTAGCGGGAGAGGTCCTAGTACGCAATGAGCAGTTCTTC | TRBV29-1 | few | TRBJ2-1 | TRBD2
CASSVELRDWTGNEQFF | TGTGCCAGCAGCGTAGAATTGAGAGACTGGACAGGGAATGAGCAGTTCTTC | TRBV9 | few | TRBJ2-1 | TRBD1
CASSQGVLAQNDEQYF | TGTGCCAGCAGCCAAGGGGTCCTAGCGCAAAACGACGAGCAGTACTTC | TRBV3-1 | many | TRBJ2-7 | -
CASSEGRTSDTDTQYF | TGTGCCAGCAGCGAGGGTCGGACTAGCGACACAGATACGCAGTATTTT | TRBV6-4 | many | TRBJ2-3 | TRBD2
CASSRGTHGYTF | TGTGCCAGCAGCCGCGGGACACATGGCTACACCTTC | TRBV11-2 | few | TRBJ1-2 | -
CATSRDRGPRNEQFF | TGTGCCACCAGCAGAGATCGGGGTCCCCGCAATGAGCAGTTCTTC | TRBV15 | - | TRBJ2-1 | -
CSAVTTAYGYTF | TGCAGCGCCGTTACGACAGCCTATGGCTACACCTTC | TRBV29-1 | few | TRBJ1-2 | -
CASSTGAGVDNEQFF | TGTGCCAGCAGCACCGGAGCGGGAGTCGACAATGAGCAGTTCTTC | TRBV11-2 | few | TRBJ2-1 | TRBD2
CASSSLYSGTSYEQYF | TGTGCCAGCAGCTCCCTTTATAGCGGGACCTCCTACGAGCAGTACTTC | TRBV13 | few | TRBJ2-7 | TRBD2